Following are 21 T cell receptor beta chains from one sample sequenced in a study of blood T cells in healthy people across ages. The authors ran a second PCR of about 6 to 11 cycles using a sample-barcoded 5' primer and a J-beta primer mix. TCRdb re-analysed the 5' RACE reads in MiXCR, keeping a single row per CDR3 protein. The table has about 1,400,000 distinct CDR3 sequences, approximately 59% seen once. Sequencing used blood. The receptors were gathered from a man between 18 and 29 years old in good health.

This clonotype was observed a few times. The V and J genes are TRBV5-1 and TRBJ2-7; the match to TRBD1 covers 8 bases. This CDR3 region has 17 residues. J was trimmed by 1 base and V by 0 bases; bases with no gene match: 9. Per the germline V gene, CDR1 is SGHRS and CDR2 is YFSETQ. The CDR3 region has the DNA TGCGCCAGCAGCTTGGCCGGCGGACAGGGTTTTTCCTACGAGCAGTACTTC. It encodes CASSLAGGQGFSYEQYF.

Here the CDR3 DNA reads TGCGCCAGCAGTGTTGGCCATGAGCAGTTCTTC. As protein: CASSVGHEQFF. This chain connects TRBV10-1 to TRBJ2-1; D is ambiguous. This CDR3 comprises 11 residues. Germline V gene data show CDR1 as WNHNN and CDR2 as SYGVQD (reference sequence). The V gene lost 4 bases and the J gene lost 8 bases, with 6 bases spanning the gap.

The chain's CDR3 is CASSQAPGQGRSGTQFF. In nucleotides, the CDR3 is TGCGCCAGCAGCCAAGCCCCGGGACAGGGGAGGAGCGGTACTCAGTTCTTC. V usage is TRBV4-3 and J usage is TRBJ2-1; 10 bases fit TRBD1. The CDR3 has 17 residues. The junction had 16 bases not matched to a gene; V was cut back by 1 base and J by 13 bases. Germline V CDR1 and CDR2: LGHNA, YSLEER.

V is TRBV20-1 and J is TRBJ2-1; TRBD2 agrees at 8 bases. The CDR3 runs to 13 residues. CDR1 and CDR2 from the germline V gene are DFQATT and SNEGSKA (reference sequence). With V trimmed by 3 bases and J by 6 bases, 4 bases remained unmatched. Here the CDR3 reads CSASQAGVNEQFF. CDR3 sequence (DNA): TGCAGTGCTAGTCAAGCGGGAGTCAATGAGCAGTTCTTC.

V is TRBV3-1 and J is TRBJ2-7; D is perhaps TRBD2 (5 bases). The DNA end is more similar to TRBJ2-5, so the J call may be wrong. The CDR3 length is 19 residues. Germline CDR1 is LGHDT and CDR2 is YNNKEL (reference sequence). CDR3 in amino acids: CASSPTGGLGAGLQETQYF. CDR3 bases: TGTGCCAGCAGCCCGACTGGAGGTTTAGGCGCAGGTCTCCAAGAGACCCAGTACTTC.

This clonotype was seen a handful of times. The chain recombines TRBV27 with TRBJ2-7; TRBD2 agrees at 9 bases. This CDR3 is built from 15 residues. Germline CDR1 reads MNHEY; CDR2 reads SMNVEV (reference sequence). V lost 2 bases to trimming and J lost 2 bases; unmatched junction nucleotides: 4. This CDR3 reads CASSLAGGNPYEQYF. The CDR3 DNA reads as TGTGCCAGCAGTTTAGCGGGGGGGAACCCCTACGAGCAGTACTTC.

The CDR3 DNA sequence: TGTGCCAGCGCAGTACTAGCGGGCGGGGGAGATACGCAGTATTTT. The encoded protein is CASAVLAGGGDTQYF. The chain couples TRBV27 to TRBJ2-3, with TRBD2 matching 9 bases. From germline, CDR1 is MNHEY and CDR2 SMNVEV (reference sequence). The CDR3 sequence is 15 residues long. The junction had 11 bases not matched to a gene; V was cut back by 8 bases and J by 5 bases.

The chain has TRBV5-5 and TRBJ1-4; possibly TRBD1 for D (5 bases). V lost 0 bases and J lost 8, with 14 bases in between. The CDR3 spans 15 residues. The germline gives CDR1 SGHKS, CDR2 YYEKEE (reference sequence). For the CDR3, the DNA is TGTGCCAGCAGCTTGGGGGCCCGGGGCCTAGAAAAACTGTTTTTT. Protein: CASSLGARGLEKLFF.

The rearrangement links TRBV11-3 to TRBJ2-1, with D perhaps matching TRBD1 or TRBD2 (5 bases each). CDR1 SGHNT and CDR2 YENEEA come from the germline V gene. Trimming took 2 bases from V and 6 from J, leaving 11 bases between them. The CDR3 covers 14 residues. CDR3 coding DNA: TGTGCCAGCAGCTTAAGGGACGAACCCAATGAGCAGTTCTTC. It specifies CASSLRDEPNEQFF. Looking up the rest from reference TRBV11-3 and TRBJ2-1 gives the full variable domain: EAGVVQSPRYKIIEKKQPVAFWCNPISGHNTLYWYLQNLGQGPELLIRYENEEAVDDSQLPKDRFSAERLKGVDSTLKIQPAELGDSAVYLCASSLRDEPNEQFFGPGTRLTVL.

The V gene is TRBV12-3 or TRBV12-4, the J gene TRBJ1-4; possibly TRBD1 for D (6 bases). CDR3 length equals 14 residues. The V gene lost 3 bases and the J gene lost 5 bases, with 10 bases spanning the gap. CDR3 region: CASSFRGRNEKLFF. The CDR3 coding sequence is TGTGCCAGCAGTTTCAGGGGAAGGAATGAAAAACTGTTTTTT.

The chain links TRBV20-1 to TRBJ2-7; 9 bases fit TRBD1. CDR3 length equals 13 residues. Germline CDR1 and CDR2: DFQATT and SNEGSKA (reference sequence). In DNA, the CDR3 is TGCAGCGGACAGGGGCGGAGGACCTACGAGCAGTACTTC. Its protein is CSGQGRRTYEQYF.

This clonotype was seen a single time. The genes are TRBV3-1 and TRBJ1-6, with unresolved D. This CDR3 comprises 17 residues. The V end was cut by 0 bases, the J end by 0 bases, with 9 bases between. From germline, CDR1 is LGHDT and CDR2 YNNKEL (reference sequence). The CDR3 nucleotides read TGTGCCAGCAGCCAAGAGAGAGTAAGCTCCTATAATTCACCCCTCCACTTT. Its protein is CASSQERVSSYNSPLHF.

The chain links TRBV2 to TRBJ2-1; 14 positions agree with TRBD2. The CDR3 covers 14 residues. With V trimmed by 4 bases and J by 7 bases, 0 bases remained unmatched. Germline assignment: CDR1 SNHLY and CDR2 FYNNEI. Here the CDR3 DNA reads TGTGCCAGCAGTGGGACTAGCGGGAGGAATGAGCAGTTCTTC. This encodes CASSGTSGRNEQFF. Complete variable domain (other parts from reference TRBV2 and TRBJ2-1): EPEVTQTPSHQVTQMGQEVILRCVPISNHLYFYWYRQILGQKVEFLVSFYNNEISEKSEIFDDQFSVERPDGSNFTLKIRSTKLEDSAMYFCASSGTSGRNEQFFGPGTRLTVL.

The chain recombines TRBV10-3 with TRBJ1-1; 7 bases are a match to TRBD1. After removal of 7 bases from V and 1 base from J, the junction contained 6 bases not matched to a gene. The CDR3 has 14 amino acids. Germline values: CDR1 ENHRY, CDR2 SYGVKD. Written as DNA, the CDR3 is TGTGCCATCAAAGTGGGACAGCAGAACACTGAAGCTTTCTTT. Amino acid sequence: CAIKVGQQNTEAFF.

V is TRBV28 and J is TRBJ2-7, with D possibly being TRBD1 (7 bases). The CDR3 length is 15 residues. The V and J ends lost 4 bases and 0 bases respectively, with 13 bases between them. Germline CDR1 reads MDHEN; CDR2 reads SYDVKM. DNA of the CDR3: TGTGCCAGCAGTTATGGGCGGGACAGCTCCTACGAGCAGTACTTC. Amino acid sequence: CASSYGRDSSYEQYF.

The chain combines TRBV6-2 or TRBV6-3 with TRBJ2-7, with D possibly being TRBD2 (5 bases). This CDR3 contains 11 residues. Trimming left V 10 bases short and J 6 bases short, with 13 bases between. Germline assignment: CDR1 MNHEY and CDR2 SVGEGT. CDR3 nucleotides: TGTGCCACGGCGAGGGCGGCCGAGCAGTACTTC. Its protein is CATARAAEQYF.

The chain employs TRBV12-3 or TRBV12-4 and TRBJ1-2; maybe TRBD1 (5 bases). The CDR3 length is 16 residues. V dropped 10 bases and J dropped 4 bases, with 25 bases sitting between them. The CDR3 loop reads CATESRRTSQGYGYTF. The DNA of the CDR3 is TGTGCCACCGAATCACGACGGACCTCGCAGGGCTATGGCTACACCTTC.

Concerning this clonotype itself: The junction differs from germline at one of its ends, possibly a read error. The CDR3 is CASSEGNINSPLHF. For the CDR3, the DNA is TGTGCCAGCAGTGAGGGGAATATTAATTCACCCCTCCACTTT. This chain links TRBV10-3 with TRBJ1-6; a weak D match, TRBD1 (5 bases). CDR1 is ENHRY and CDR2 is SYGVKD in the germline V gene. The CDR3 spans 14 residues.

This chain links TRBV14 with TRBJ1-4; possible D gene TRBD1, 5 bases. The CDR3 extends over 15 amino acids. V lost 2 bases, J lost 8 bases, and 15 bases lay in between. Looked up from germline, CDR1 is SGHDN and CDR2 is FVKESK. CDR3 DNA sequence: TGTGCCAGCAGCCAAATAGTCGGGGCTTGGGAAAAACTGTTTTTT. Protein sequence: CASSQIVGAWEKLFF.

V is TRBV5-1 and J is TRBJ1-1; D is perhaps TRBD1 (6 bases). V was trimmed by 2 bases and J by 4 bases, leaving 15 bases between them. This CDR3 region has 15 residues. Germline assignment: CDR1 SGHRS and CDR2 YFSETQ. The CDR3 here is CASSLLGGPGTEAFF. The CDR3 coding sequence is TGCGCCAGCAGCTTACTCGGGGGGCCGGGCACTGAAGCTTTCTTT.

The V call is TRBV20-1, the J call TRBJ2-7; 9 nucleotides match TRBD1. Germline values: CDR1 DFQATT, CDR2 SNEGSKA (reference sequence). This CDR3 is 15 amino acids long. J was trimmed by 3 bases and V by 3 bases; bases with no gene match: 9. In DNA, the CDR3 is TGCAGTGCTAGTGACATCCGGACAGGGGACTACGAGCAGTACTTC. This translates into CSASDIRTGDYEQYF.